The rows below give T cell receptor beta chains drawn from one sample of a study of T cell repertoires in cytomegalovirus infection. TCRdb called the reads again in MiXCR, with one record for every CDR3 protein. Of approximately 1,000,000 distinct CDR3 sequences in the sample, around 30% are singletons; the top ten hold around an eighth. Antigens of these TCRs are unknown. Specimen: cultured CD8+ T cells from PBMCs, collected from culture after CMV antigen stimulation. The source of these receptors is a human donor in good health (CMV status not recorded). Some clones in this sample may be carry-over from other donors' samples. CDR3s include the opening cysteine and the closing phenylalanine or tryptophan. A D gene is named only where the DNA matches it firmly. Size is stated for part of the rows, as once, few or many counts, or as a class when the clone is expanded.

clone_size,v_call,d_call,j_call,cdr3_aa,cdr3_nt
.,TRBV14,.,TRBJ2-5,CASSQDRRLTGGETQYF,TGTGCCAGCAGCCAAGATCGGAGGCTCACAGGAGGAGAGACCCAGTACTTC
.,TRBV20-1,.,TRBJ1-1,CSARDRPTNTEAFF,TGCAGTGCTAGAGATCGCCCGACGAACACTGAAGCTTTCTTT
few,TRBV5-5,TRBD1,TRBJ2-1,CASSSFRQGEIYNEQFF,TGTGCCAGCAGCTCTTTCCGACAGGGGGAGATATACAATGAGCAGTTCTTC
.,TRBV5-1,.,TRBJ1-2,CASSLDHPNYGYTF,TGCGCCAGCAGCTTGGATCATCCAAACTATGGCTACACCTTC
.,TRBV28,TRBD1,TRBJ2-3,CASSSDRDDMQYF,TGTGCCAGCAGTTCAGACAGGGACGATATGCAGTATTTT
many,TRBV7-6,.,TRBJ2-1,CASSLEVSSYNEQFF,TGTGCCAGCAGCTTAGAGGTGTCCTCCTACAATGAGCAGTTCTTC
few,TRBV19,.,TRBJ1-1,CASSPGPINEAFF,TGTGCCAGTAGTCCGGGACCGATAAATGAAGCTTTCTTT
many,TRBV7-2,.,TRBJ2-1,CASSLTNNEQFF,TGTGCCAGCAGCCTAACTAACAATGAGCAGTTCTTC
.,TRBV10-3,TRBD1,TRBJ2-3,CAIRSRTGNADTQYF,TGTGCCATCAGGTCTAGGACAGGGAACGCAGATACGCAGTATTTT
.,TRBV5-4,.,TRBJ2-4,CASSSVGKGRNIQYF,TGTGCCAGCAGCTCGGTTGGCAAGGGGCGTAACATTCAGTACTTC
.,TRBV5-6,.,TRBJ2-7,CASSFTSIGEQYF,TGTGCCAGCAGCTTTACTAGTATTGGGGAGCAGTACTTC
.,TRBV3-1,.,TRBJ2-5,CASSLQGFSTLKTQYF,TGTGCCAGCAGCCTACAAGGTTTCTCGACTCTAAAGACCCAGTACTTC
few,TRBV7-9,.,TRBJ1-1,CASSLLVWALDEAFF,TGTGCCAGCAGCTTACTGGTTTGGGCGCTGGATGAAGCTTTCTTT
many,TRBV11-2,.,TRBJ2-3,CASSLARDTQYF,TGTGCCAGCAGCTTAGCGCGCGATACGCAGTATTTT